Each of the 18 T cell receptor beta chains below was sequenced from the same sample in a study of circulating CD8 cells and anti-PD-1 response in melanoma. Live CD3+CD8+TCRalphabeta+ cells were sorted into four subsets by PD-1 and/or TIGIT. Using 15 ng of total RNA, TCR libraries were made with the QIAseq Immune Repertoire TCR panel. TCRdb redid the calling of the reads with MiXCR, one entry per CDR3 protein. The sample has some 2,000 distinct CDR3 sequences, 6.3% seen once; the top ten hold approximately 3%. Sample: CD8+ T cells from PBMCs, taken at baseline or after one month of anti-PD-1 therapy (not recorded which). These receptors were obtained from a human donor with melanoma.

This clonotype was seen only a few times. An end of the junction does not agree with germline; a read error may underlie this. The chain joins TRBV12-3 or TRBV12-4 to TRBJ2-2, with a weak D call TRBD2 (5 bases). The CDR3 has 12 amino acids. This CDR3 reads CAGERPTGELSF. The DNA for the CDR3 is TGTGCCGGCGAGAGGCCGACCGGGGAGCTGTCTTTT.

By share, this clonotype ranks as medium-sized. V is TRBV7-2 and J is TRBJ2-1; 12 nucleotides agree with TRBD2. Germline CDR1 SGHTA, CDR2 FQGNSA. CDR3 length: 15 residues. The V segment lost 5 bases and the J segment 8 bases; nucleotides outside the gene matches: 7. The CDR3 protein is CASSPLAGGPDEQFF. CDR3 DNA: TGTGCCAGCAGCCCGCTAGCGGGGGGGCCAGATGAGCAGTTCTTC.

By its share, this clonotype is medium-sized. The chain uses TRBV4-1 and TRBJ2-1; D tentatively fits TRBD1 or TRBD2 (5 bases each). Trimming removed 0 bases at V and 2 bases at J, with 14 bases between. The V gene's germline CDR1 is MGHRA and CDR2 YSYEKL. The CDR3 runs to 17 residues. The CDR3 here is CASSQDRTGLTYNEQFF. The CDR3 DNA sequence: TGCGCCAGCAGCCAAGATCGGACGGGGCTTACCTACAATGAGCAGTTCTTC.

This clonotype is medium-sized. The rearrangement links TRBV28 to TRBJ1-2; 8 bases align to TRBD1. From germline, CDR1 is MDHEN and CDR2 SYDVKM. CDR3 length: 16 amino acids. V trimming: 7 bases; J trimming: 4 bases; junction bases outside the gene matches: 14. CDR3 sequence: CASTRPSGQAFYGYTF. In DNA form, the CDR3 reads TGTGCCAGCACCCGACCGTCGGGACAGGCTTTCTATGGCTACACCTTC.

The rearrangement uses TRBV9 and TRBJ2-3; perhaps D is TRBD1 or TRBD2 (5 bases each). Between the trimmed V and J ends, which lost 4 bases and 2 bases, there was a span of 17 bases. The CDR3 contains 16 residues. Germline CDR1 is SGDLS and CDR2 is YYNGEE. The CDR3 loop is CASSSPGPGITDTQYF. CDR3 nucleotides: TGTGCCAGCAGCTCCCCGGGACCCGGAATCACAGATACGCAGTATTTT.

Remarks on this clonotype: This sequence may be a read error, since a much larger clone differs from it by one base. The chain uses TRBV19 and TRBJ2-1, with D perhaps being TRBD1 or TRBD2 (5 bases each). The J call may be incorrect, as the DNA end agrees better with TRBJ2-7. This CDR3 has 13 amino acids. From germline, CDR1 is LNHDA and CDR2 SQIVND (reference sequence). CDR3 nucleotides: TGTGCCTGTAGTCCGGGGACCTACAATGAGCAGTACTTC. As protein: CACSPGTYNEQYF.

This clonotype was observed a handful of times. The rearrangement joins TRBV30 to TRBJ1-1, with 9 nucleotides matching TRBD1. This CDR3 contains 14 residues. With 0 bases clipped from V and 3 bases from J, the junction kept 2 bases outside the gene matches. Germline V gene lookup returns CDR1 GTSNPN and CDR2 SVGIG (reference sequence). CDR3 region: CAWSVDRGYTEAFF. In DNA, the CDR3 is TGTGCCTGGAGTGTTGACAGGGGGTACACTGAAGCTTTCTTT.

This clonotype is medium-sized (0.01 to 0.1%) in the sample. The chain uses TRBV6-2 or TRBV6-3 and TRBJ2-7; D is unresolved. Germline V gene data show CDR1 as MNHEY and CDR2 as SVGEGT. This CDR3 has 12 amino acids. V was cut by 8 bases and J by 5 bases, with 13 bases left in between. This chain's CDR3 is CASGPFLHEQYF. CDR3 nucleotide sequence: TGTGCCAGCGGCCCGTTTCTCCACGAGCAGTACTTC.

This clonotype is medium-sized. The chain carries TRBV27 and TRBJ2-3, with D hard to call. The V end was cut by 4 bases, the J end by 2 bases, with 7 bases between. The CDR3 loop spans 13 amino acids. Germline V gene data show CDR1 as MNHEY and CDR2 as SMNVEV (reference sequence). The CDR3 DNA reads as TGTGCCAGCAGTTCTAGTATCACAGATACGCAGTATTTT. Translation: CASSSSITDTQYF.

This clonotype is medium-sized (0.01 to 0.1%) in the sample. The V gene is TRBV19, the J gene TRBJ2-1; D remains ambiguous. CDR3 length: 12 residues. The V end lost 5 bases, the J end lost 6 bases, and 8 bases lay between the germline ends. Germline assignment: CDR1 LNHDA and CDR2 SQIVND (reference sequence). CDR3 region: CASSGMGNEQFF. The DNA of the CDR3 is TGTGCCAGTAGTGGGATGGGCAATGAGCAGTTCTTC.

By share of the sample, this clonotype is medium-sized. The chain couples TRBV19 to TRBJ2-7; weak D call: TRBD1 (6 bases). V was cut by 2 bases and J by 1 base, with 6 bases left in between. The length of the CDR3 is 13 residues. CDR1 is LNHDA and CDR2 is SQIVND in the germline V gene (reference sequence). The CDR3 spells CASSITGSYEQYF. The DNA for the CDR3 is TGTGCCAGTAGTATAACAGGGTCCTACGAGCAGTACTTC.

This clonotype is medium-sized within its sample. This chain connects TRBV24-1 to TRBJ2-1; D unclear. The CDR3 consists of 11 residues. CDR1 KGHDR and CDR2 SFDVKD come from the germline V gene. Trimming shortened V by 2 bases and J by 7 bases, and 2 bases separated the two germline ends. The DNA of the CDR3 is TGTGCCACCAGTGATTATAATGAGCAGTTCTTC. Translated: CATSDYNEQFF.

The chain recombines TRBV19 with TRBJ2-3; D remains unclear. Germline V gene sequence: CDR1 LNHDA, CDR2 SQIVND (reference sequence). The CDR3 extends over 15 amino acids. Trimming removed 7 bases from V and 9 bases from J, with 23 bases in between. CDR3 loop: CASNPEVDPFDTQYF. As DNA, the CDR3 is TGTGCCAGTAACCCTGAGGTGGACCCGTTTGACACGCAGTATTTT.

In its sample, this clonotype ranks as medium-sized. This chain joins TRBV6-5 and TRBJ2-2; D is ambiguous. The CDR3 has 13 amino acids. V lost 2 bases and J lost 6, with 7 bases in between. Looked up from germline, CDR1 is MNHEY and CDR2 is SVGAGI. The chain's CDR3 is CASSYTGPGELFF. In DNA form, the CDR3 reads TGTGCCAGCAGTTACACGGGTCCCGGGGAGCTGTTTTTT.

This clonotype is classed as medium-sized. One junction end disagrees with the germline gene, perhaps due to a read error. The chain has TRBV27 and TRBJ2-7; 9 bases agree with TRBD1. CDR1 and CDR2 from the germline V gene are MNHEY and SMNVEV (reference sequence). The CDR3 sequence is 16 residues long. This CDR3 reads CASSLFLGQGPYEQYF. Here the CDR3 DNA reads TGTGCAAGCAGTTTGTTCCTGGGACAGGGTCCCTACGAGCAGTACTTC.

This clonotype was observed a handful of times. The rearrangement links TRBV5-4 to TRBJ2-1; D call uncertain. The length of the CDR3 is 14 residues. Trimming stripped 4 bases from V and 4 bases from J, with 12 bases between. From germline, CDR1 is SGHNT and CDR2 YYREEE (reference sequence). The CDR3 region has the DNA TGTGCCAGCAGCGCGTCCGACTTGTACAATGAGCAGTTCTTC. Protein product: CASSASDLYNEQFF.

By sample share, this clonotype is medium-sized. This chain uses TRBV19 with TRBJ1-5; 7 bases are shared with TRBD1. Germline values: CDR1 LNHDA, CDR2 SQIVND (reference sequence). V lost 4 bases, J lost 3 bases, and 3 bases stayed unmatched. This CDR3 is 14 amino acids long. The CDR3 DNA follows: TGTGCCAGTAGTAGGGACAGCATCAATCAGCCCCAGCATTTT. Amino acid sequence: CASSRDSINQPQHF.

By sample share, this clonotype is medium-sized (0.01 to 0.1%). The rearrangement links TRBV19 to TRBJ1-1; D unresolved. The length of the CDR3 is 12 residues. V lost 6 bases and J 4 bases, leaving 9 bases between the germline ends. Germline assignment: CDR1 LNHDA and CDR2 SQIVND (reference sequence). CDR3 loop: CASRAQFTEAFF. The CDR3 region has the DNA TGTGCCAGTAGGGCACAGTTCACTGAAGCTTTCTTT.